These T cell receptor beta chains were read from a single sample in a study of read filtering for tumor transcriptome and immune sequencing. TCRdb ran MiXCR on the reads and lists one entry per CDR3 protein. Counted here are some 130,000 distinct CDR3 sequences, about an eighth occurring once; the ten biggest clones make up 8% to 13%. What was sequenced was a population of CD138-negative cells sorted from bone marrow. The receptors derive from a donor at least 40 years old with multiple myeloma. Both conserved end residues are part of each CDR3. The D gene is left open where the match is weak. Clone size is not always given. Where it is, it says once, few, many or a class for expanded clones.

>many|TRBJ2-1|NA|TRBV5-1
TGCGCCAGCAGCCAGTCCGGGACTCCTCTTACCAATGAGCAGTTCTTC
CASSQSGTPLTNEQFF
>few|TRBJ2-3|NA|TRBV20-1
TGCAGTGCTAGGTGGCAAAATACGCAGTATTTT
CSARWQNTQYF
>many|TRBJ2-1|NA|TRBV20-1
TGCAGTGCTGAGACTTCCCCCTCCTACAATGAGCAGTTCTTC
CSAETSPSYNEQFF
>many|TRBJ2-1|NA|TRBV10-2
TGCGCCAGCAGTGACGGAGATTACAATGAGCAGTTCTTC
CASSDGDYNEQFF
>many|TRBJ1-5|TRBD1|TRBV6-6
TGTGCCAGCAGCCCCCGACAGGGGGGAATCAAGCCCCAGCATTTT
CASSPRQGGIKPQHF
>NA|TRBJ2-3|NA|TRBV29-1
TGCAGCGTTGGCCCGGGCTTTGGCACAGATACGCAGTATTTT
CSVGPGFGTDTQYF
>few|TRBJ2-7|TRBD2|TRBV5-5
TGTGCCAGCAGCTTGGACGGCGGGGGGGTCTCCTACGAGCAGTACTTC
CASSLDGGGVSYEQYF
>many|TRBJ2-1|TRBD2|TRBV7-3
TGTGCCAGCAGCTTAAACCCCATAGGAGCGGGGGCCAATGAGCAGTTCTTC
CASSLNPIGAGANEQFF
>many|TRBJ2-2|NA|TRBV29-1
TGCAGCGTTGCCCCCCAGGCCCCCACCGGGGAGCTGTTTTTT
CSVAPQAPTGELFF
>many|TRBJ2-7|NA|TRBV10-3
TGTGCCATCAGTGAGGTAAACTACGAGCAGTACTTC
CAISEVNYEQYF
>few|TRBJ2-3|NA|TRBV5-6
TGTGCCAGCAGCTTGGCCGCCGGGGCCCCCACAGATACGCAGTATTTT
CASSLAAGAPTDTQYF
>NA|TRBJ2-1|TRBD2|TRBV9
TGTGCCAGCAGCGGAACTAGCGGGGGGGGTAATGAGCAGTTCTTC
CASSGTSGGGNEQFF
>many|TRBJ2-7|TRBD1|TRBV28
TGTGCCAGCAGCCCGGACAGGGTCGTCTACGAGCAGTACTTC
CASSPDRVVYEQYF
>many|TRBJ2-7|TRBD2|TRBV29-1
TGCAGCGTTGAGGGGAGGGCGGAGGAGCAGTACTTC
CSVEGRAEEQYF
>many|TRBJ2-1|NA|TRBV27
TGTGCCAGCAGTCCCCTCTTTGAGGGCCGCCTACCCGAGCAGTTCTTC
CASSPLFEGRLPEQFF
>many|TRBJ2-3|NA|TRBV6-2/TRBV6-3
TGTGCCAGCAGTCTTGATTGGGGCACAGATACGCAGTATTTT
CASSLDWGTDTQYF
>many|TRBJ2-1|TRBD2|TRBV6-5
TGTGCCAGCAGTCCCTGGAGTGGCGGGAGGGATAATGAGCAGTTCTTC
CASSPWSGGRDNEQFF